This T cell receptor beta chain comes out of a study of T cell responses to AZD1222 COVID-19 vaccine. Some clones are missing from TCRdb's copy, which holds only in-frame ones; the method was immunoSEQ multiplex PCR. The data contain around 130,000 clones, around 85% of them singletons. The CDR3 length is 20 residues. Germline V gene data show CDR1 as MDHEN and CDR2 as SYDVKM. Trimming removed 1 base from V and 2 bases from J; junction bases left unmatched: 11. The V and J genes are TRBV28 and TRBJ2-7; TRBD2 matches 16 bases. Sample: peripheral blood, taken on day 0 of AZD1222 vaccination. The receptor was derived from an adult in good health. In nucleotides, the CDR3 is TGTGCCAGCAGTTTATACCGAACCGGGACTAGCGGGGGGGGTACCTACGAGCAGTACTTC. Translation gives CASSLYRTGTSGGGTYEQYF.